The rows below give T cell receptor beta chains drawn from one sample of a study of cytomegalovirus exposure and HLA in healthy donors. Clones were sequenced by immunoSEQ multiplex PCR, and TCRdb holds only the in-frame ones, with some missing. The sample includes 30,000 to 45,000 clones, around 86% of them seen just once. Source material: PBMCs. The receptors stem from a woman between 35 and 50 years old in good health and CMV-seropositive. Both conserved end residues are part of each CDR3. The order of the fields is V gene, J gene, D gene, CDR3 DNA, CDR3 protein. The D gene is left open where the match is weak.

>TRBV6-5|TRBJ1-2|NA
TGTGCCAGCAGCCTTAACACGGACAGTAACTATGGCTACACCTTC
CASSLNTDSNYGYTF
>TRBV30|TRBJ1-2|NA
TGTGCCGGATGGACGGGGGGCTACACCTTC
CAGWTGGYTF
>TRBV6-1|TRBJ1-2|NA
TGTGCCAGCAGTGCCCAATCTGGTACAGGGAGTGGCTACACCTTC
CASSAQSGTGSGYTF
>TRBV5-1|TRBJ2-2|TRBD1
TGCGCCAGCAGCTTGGCCGCGGGACAGGGGTCCACCGGGGAGCTGTTTTTT
CASSLAAGQGSTGELFF
>TRBV28|TRBJ2-2|TRBD1
TGTGCCAGCAGAGACGGACAGGTGGGAACCGGGGAGCTGTTTTTT
CASRDGQVGTGELFF
>TRBV7-8|TRBJ2-7|TRBD2
TGTGCCAGCAGCTTCCCCCGGACTAGCGGGGGGATAAGTAGCTCCTACGAGCAGTACTTC
CASSFPRTSGGISSSYEQYF
>TRBV11-2|TRBJ2-5|TRBD2
TGTGCCAGCAGCTTAGCGGATCATAGCGGGGGGGAAGAGACCCAGTACTTC
CASSLADHSGGEETQYF
>TRBV2|TRBJ1-3|NA
TGTGCCAGCACTAGAGACAGGCAAAACACCATATATTTT
CASTRDRQNTIYF
>TRBV5-1|TRBJ1-1|TRBD1
TGCGCCAGCAGCCGGGACAGGGGTTCCACTGAAGCTTTCTTT
CASSRDRGSTEAFF
>TRBV7-2|TRBJ1-1|TRBD1
TGTGCCAGCAGCTCCCTCTGGGGACAGGGGCGCGGGCACTTCTTT
CASSSLWGQGRGHFF
>TRBV28|TRBJ1-4|NA
TGTGCCAGCAGCCAACAGGGCCTTAATGAAAAACTGTTTTTT
CASSQQGLNEKLFF
>TRBV18|TRBJ2-5|TRBD1
TGTGCCAGCTCACCCCGGACAGGGGGAGGAGAGACCCAGTACTTC
CASSPRTGGGETQYF
>TRBV7-9|TRBJ1-5|NA
TGTGCCAGCAGCCTCGGGAGGTTAAGTGGCAATCAGCCCCAGCATTTT
CASSLGRLSGNQPQHF
>TRBV6-6|TRBJ1-1|TRBD1
TGTGCCAGCAGTCTACAGGGGAGAGAAGCTTTCTTT
CASSLQGREAFF
>TRBV7-9|TRBJ2-3|NA
TGTGCCAGCAGCTTAGAAGGCTTAGAGGCAGATACGCAGTATTTT
CASSLEGLEADTQYF
>TRBV4-1|TRBJ1-3|NA
TGCGCCAGCAGCCGTCCGGGAAACACCATATATTTT
CASSRPGNTIYF